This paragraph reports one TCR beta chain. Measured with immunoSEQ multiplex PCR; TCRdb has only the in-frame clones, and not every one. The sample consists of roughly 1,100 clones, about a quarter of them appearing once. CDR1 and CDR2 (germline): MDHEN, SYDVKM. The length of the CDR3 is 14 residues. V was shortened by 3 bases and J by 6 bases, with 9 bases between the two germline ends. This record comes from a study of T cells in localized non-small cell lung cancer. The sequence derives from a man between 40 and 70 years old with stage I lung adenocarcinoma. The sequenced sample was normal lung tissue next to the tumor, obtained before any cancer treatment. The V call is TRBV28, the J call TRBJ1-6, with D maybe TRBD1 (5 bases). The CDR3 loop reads CASSLGLSNSPLHF. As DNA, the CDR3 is TGTGCCAGCAGTTTGGGACTGAGTAATTCACCCCTCCACTTT.